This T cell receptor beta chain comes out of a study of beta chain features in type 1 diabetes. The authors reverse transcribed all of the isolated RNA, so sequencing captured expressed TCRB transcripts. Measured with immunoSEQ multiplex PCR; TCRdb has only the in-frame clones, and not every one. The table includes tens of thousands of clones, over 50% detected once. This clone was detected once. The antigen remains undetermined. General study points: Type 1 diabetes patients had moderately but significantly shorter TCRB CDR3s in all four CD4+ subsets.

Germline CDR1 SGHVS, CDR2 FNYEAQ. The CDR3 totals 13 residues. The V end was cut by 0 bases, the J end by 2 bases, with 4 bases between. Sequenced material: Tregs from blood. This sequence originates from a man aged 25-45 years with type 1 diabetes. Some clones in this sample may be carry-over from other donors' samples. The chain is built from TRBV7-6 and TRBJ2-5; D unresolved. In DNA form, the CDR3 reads TGTGCCAGCAGCTTAGCGGCTCAAGAGACCCAGTACTTC. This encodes CASSLAAQETQYF.